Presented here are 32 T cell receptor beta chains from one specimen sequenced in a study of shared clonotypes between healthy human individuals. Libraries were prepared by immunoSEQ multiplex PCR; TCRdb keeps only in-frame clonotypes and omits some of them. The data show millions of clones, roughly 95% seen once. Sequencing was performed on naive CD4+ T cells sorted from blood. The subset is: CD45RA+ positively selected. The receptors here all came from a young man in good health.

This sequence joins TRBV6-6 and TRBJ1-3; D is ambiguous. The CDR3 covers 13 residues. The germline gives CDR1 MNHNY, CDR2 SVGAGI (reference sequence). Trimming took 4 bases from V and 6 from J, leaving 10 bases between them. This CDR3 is CASSSRPLNTIYF. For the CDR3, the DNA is TGTGCCAGCAGTTCCCGACCTCTAAACACCATATATTTT.

CDR3 DNA: TGTGCCAGCAGTAGGCCGGGGTCTGATGAAAAACTGTTTTTT. Its translation is CASSRPGSDEKLFF. The genes are TRBV6-1 and TRBJ1-4; D is undetermined. Germline V gives CDR1 MNHNS, CDR2 SASEGT. The V end was cut by 5 bases, the J end by 6 bases, with 13 bases between. The CDR3 runs to 14 residues.

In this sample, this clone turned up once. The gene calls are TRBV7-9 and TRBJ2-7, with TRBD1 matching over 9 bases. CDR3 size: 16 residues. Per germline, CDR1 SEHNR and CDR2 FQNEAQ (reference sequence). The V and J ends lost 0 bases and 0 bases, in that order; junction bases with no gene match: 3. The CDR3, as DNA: TGTGCCAGCAGCTTAGCCGGACAGGGGACCTCCTACGAGCAGTACTTC. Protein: CASSLAGQGTSYEQYF.

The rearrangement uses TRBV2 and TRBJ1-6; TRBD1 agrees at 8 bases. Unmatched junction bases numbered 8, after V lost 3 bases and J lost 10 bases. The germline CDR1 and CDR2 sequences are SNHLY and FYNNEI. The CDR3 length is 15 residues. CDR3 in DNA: TGTGCCAGCAGTGAGGAGGACAGGGTACGGTCACCCCTCCACTTT. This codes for CASSEEDRVRSPLHF.

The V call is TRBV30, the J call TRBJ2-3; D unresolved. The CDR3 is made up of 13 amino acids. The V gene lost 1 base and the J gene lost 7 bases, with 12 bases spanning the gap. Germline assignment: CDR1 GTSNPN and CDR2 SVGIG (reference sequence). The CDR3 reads CAWSAPQAHTQYF. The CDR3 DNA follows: TGTGCCTGGAGTGCCCCCCAAGCGCATACGCAGTATTTT.

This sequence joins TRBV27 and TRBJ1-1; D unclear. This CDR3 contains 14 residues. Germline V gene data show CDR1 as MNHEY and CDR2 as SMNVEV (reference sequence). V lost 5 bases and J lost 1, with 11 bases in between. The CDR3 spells CASSLKPANTEAFF. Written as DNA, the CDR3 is TGTGCCAGCAGTCTGAAACCAGCGAACACTGAAGCTTTCTTT.

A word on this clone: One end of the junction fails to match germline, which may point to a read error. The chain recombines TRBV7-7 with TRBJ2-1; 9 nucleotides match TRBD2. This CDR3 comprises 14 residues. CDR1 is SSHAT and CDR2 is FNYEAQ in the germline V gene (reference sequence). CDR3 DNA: TGTGCTAGCAGCTTAGCGGGGGCCTACAATGAGCAGTTCTTC. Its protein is CASSLAGAYNEQFF.

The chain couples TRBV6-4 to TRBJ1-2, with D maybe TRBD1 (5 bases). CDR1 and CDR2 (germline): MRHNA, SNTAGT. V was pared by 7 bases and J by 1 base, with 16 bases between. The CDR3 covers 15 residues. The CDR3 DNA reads TGTGCCAGCAATCCCGGAGGGGCTGGTAACTATGGCTACACCTTC. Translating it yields CASNPGGAGNYGYTF.

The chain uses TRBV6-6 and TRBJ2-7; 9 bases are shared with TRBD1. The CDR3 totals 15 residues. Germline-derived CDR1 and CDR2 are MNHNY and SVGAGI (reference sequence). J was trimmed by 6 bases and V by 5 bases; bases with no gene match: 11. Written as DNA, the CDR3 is TGTGCCAGCAGTACCGCCGGGACAGGGAACGCCGAGCAGTACTTC. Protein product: CASSTAGTGNAEQYF.

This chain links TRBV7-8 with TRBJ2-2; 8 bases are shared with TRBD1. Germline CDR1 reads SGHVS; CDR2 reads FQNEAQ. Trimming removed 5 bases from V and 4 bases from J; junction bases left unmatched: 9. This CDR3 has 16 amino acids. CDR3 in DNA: TGTGCCAGCAGCCGCAAGGGACAGGAGACCACCGGGGAGCTGTTTTTT. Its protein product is CASSRKGQETTGELFF.

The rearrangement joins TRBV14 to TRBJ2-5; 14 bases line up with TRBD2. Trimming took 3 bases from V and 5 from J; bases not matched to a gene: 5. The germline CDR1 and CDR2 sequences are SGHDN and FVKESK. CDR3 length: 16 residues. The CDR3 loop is CASSHGTSGSRETQYF. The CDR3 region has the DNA TGTGCCAGCAGCCATGGGACTAGCGGGAGTAGGGAGACCCAGTACTTC.

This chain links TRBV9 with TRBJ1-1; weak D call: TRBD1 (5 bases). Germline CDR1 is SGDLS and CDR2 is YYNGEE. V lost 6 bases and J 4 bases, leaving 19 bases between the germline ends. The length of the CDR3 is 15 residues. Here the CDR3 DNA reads TGTGCCAGCACCCACTCGGGGGACTTGGGCACTGAAGCTTTCTTT. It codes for CASTHSGDLGTEAFF.

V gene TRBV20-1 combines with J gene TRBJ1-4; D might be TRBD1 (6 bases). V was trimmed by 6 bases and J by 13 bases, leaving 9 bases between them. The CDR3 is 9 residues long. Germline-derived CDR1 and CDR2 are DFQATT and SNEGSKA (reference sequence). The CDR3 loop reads CSAGGGLFF. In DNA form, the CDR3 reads TGCAGTGCGGGAGGGGGACTGTTTTTT.

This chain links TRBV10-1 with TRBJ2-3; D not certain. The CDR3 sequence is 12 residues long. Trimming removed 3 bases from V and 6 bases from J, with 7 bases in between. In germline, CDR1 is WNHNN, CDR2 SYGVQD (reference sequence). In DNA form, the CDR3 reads TGCGCCAGCAGTGATACCTTGGATACGCAGTATTTT. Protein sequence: CASSDTLDTQYF.

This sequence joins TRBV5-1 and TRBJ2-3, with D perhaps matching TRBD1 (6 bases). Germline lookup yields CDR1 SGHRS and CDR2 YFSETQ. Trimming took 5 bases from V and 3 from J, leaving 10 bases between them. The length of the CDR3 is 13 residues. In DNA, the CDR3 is TGCGCCAGCAGAGATCAGGGGACAGATACGCAGTATTTT. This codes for CASRDQGTDTQYF.

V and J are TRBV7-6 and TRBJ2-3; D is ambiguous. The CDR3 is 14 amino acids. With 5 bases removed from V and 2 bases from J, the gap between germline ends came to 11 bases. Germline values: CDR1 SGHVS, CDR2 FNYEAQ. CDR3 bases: TGTGCCAGCAGCCGGATGACCTTCACAGATACGCAGTATTTT. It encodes CASSRMTFTDTQYF.

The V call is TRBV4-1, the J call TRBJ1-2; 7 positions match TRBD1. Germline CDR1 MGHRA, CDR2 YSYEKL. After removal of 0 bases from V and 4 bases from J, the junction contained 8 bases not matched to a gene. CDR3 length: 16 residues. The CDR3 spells CASSQDVKGAPYGYTF. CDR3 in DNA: TGCGCCAGCAGCCAAGATGTAAAGGGGGCTCCCTATGGCTACACCTTC.

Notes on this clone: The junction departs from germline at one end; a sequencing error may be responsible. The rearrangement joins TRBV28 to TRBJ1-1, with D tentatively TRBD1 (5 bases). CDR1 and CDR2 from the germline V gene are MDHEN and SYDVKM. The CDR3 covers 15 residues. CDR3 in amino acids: CASSRETGRTLPSFF. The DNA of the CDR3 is TGTGCCAGCAGCCGGGAGACGGGACGGACCCTACCAAGCTTTTTT.

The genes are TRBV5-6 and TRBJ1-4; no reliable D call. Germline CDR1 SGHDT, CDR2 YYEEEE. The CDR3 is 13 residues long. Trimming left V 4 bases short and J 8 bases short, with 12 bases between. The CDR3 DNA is TGTGCCAGCAGCCCCGCCCCACAAGAAAAACTGTTTTTT. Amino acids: CASSPAPQEKLFF.

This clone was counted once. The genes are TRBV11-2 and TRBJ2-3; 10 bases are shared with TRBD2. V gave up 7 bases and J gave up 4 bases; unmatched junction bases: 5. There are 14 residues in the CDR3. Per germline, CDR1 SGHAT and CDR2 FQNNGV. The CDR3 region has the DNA TGTGCCAGCACCCAAGCGGGAGGGGCAGATACGCAGTATTTT. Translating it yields CASTQAGGADTQYF.

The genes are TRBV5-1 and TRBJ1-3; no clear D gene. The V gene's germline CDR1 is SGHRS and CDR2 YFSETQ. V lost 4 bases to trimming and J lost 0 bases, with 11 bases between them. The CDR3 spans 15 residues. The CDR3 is CASSHDGISGNTIYF. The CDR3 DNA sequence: TGCGCCAGCAGCCATGACGGAATCTCTGGAAACACCATATATTTT.

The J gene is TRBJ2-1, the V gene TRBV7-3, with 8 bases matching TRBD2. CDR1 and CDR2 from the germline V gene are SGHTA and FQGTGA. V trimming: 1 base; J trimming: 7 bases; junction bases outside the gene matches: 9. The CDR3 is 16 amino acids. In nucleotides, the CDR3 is TGTGCCAGCAGCTTAATAGCGGGAAAGGGTAAGAATGAGCAGTTCTTC. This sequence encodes CASSLIAGKGKNEQFF.

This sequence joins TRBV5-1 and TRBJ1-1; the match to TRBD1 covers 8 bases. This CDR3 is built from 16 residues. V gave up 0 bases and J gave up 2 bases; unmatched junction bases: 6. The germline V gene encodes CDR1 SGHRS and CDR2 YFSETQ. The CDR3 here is CASSLDRTGYNTEAFF. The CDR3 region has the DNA TGCGCCAGCAGCTTGGACCGGACAGGGTATAACACTGAAGCTTTCTTT.

The CDR3 DNA follows: TGCGCCAGCGGGACAGGGGGAAAATACGAGCAGTACTTC. It translates to CASGTGGKYEQYF. The chain joins TRBV5-1 to TRBJ2-7, with 11 bases that match TRBD1. CDR3 size: 13 residues. V dropped 7 bases and J dropped 4; count of bases not matched to a gene: 4. Germline lookup yields CDR1 SGHRS and CDR2 YFSETQ. The whole variable domain, remainder taken from reference TRBV5-1 and TRBJ2-7, is KAGVTQTPRYLIKTRGQQVTLSCSPISGHRSVSWYQQTPGQGLQFLFEYFSETQRNKGNFPGRFSGRQFSNSRSEMNVSTLELGDSALYLCASGTGGKYEQYFGPGTRLTVT.

Here the CDR3 DNA reads TGTGCCAGTAGGGTCGGACAGGGTTCCTACGAGCAGTACTTC. It encodes CASRVGQGSYEQYF. This chain uses TRBV30 with TRBJ2-7; 8 bases align to TRBD1. V gave up 8 bases and J gave up 1 base; unmatched junction bases: 10. This CDR3 has 14 residues. CDR1 is GTSNPN and CDR2 is SVGIG in the germline V gene (reference sequence).

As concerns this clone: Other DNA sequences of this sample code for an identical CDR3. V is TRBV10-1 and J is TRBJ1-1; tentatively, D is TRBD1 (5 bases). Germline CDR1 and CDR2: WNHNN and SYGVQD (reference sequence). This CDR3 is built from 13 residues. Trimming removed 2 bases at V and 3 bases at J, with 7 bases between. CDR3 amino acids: CASSERGDTEAFF. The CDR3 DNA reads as TGCGCCAGCAGTGAGAGAGGGGACACTGAAGCTTTCTTT.

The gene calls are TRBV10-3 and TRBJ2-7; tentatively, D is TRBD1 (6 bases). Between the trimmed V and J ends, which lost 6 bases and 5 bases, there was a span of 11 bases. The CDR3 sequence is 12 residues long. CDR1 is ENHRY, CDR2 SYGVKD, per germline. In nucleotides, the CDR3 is TGTGCCATCAGAGAAGGGGGTGACGAGCAGTACTTC. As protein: CAIREGGDEQYF.

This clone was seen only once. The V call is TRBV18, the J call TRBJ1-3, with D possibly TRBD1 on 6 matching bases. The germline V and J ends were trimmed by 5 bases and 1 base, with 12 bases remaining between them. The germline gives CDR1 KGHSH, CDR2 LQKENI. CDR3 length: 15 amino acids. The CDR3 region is CASSSKDSSGNTIYF. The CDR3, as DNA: TGTGCCAGCTCATCGAAGGACAGTTCTGGAAACACCATATATTTT.

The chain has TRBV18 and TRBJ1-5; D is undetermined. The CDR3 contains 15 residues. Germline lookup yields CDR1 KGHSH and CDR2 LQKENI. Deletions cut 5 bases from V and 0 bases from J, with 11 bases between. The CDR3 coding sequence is TGTGCCAGCTCATCCGGACCGGGTAGCAATCAGCCCCAGCATTTT. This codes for CASSSGPGSNQPQHF.

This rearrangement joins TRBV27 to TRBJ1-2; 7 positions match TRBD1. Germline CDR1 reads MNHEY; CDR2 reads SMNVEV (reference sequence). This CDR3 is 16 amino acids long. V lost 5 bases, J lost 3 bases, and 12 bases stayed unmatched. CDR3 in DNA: TGTGCCAGCAGTCAAACTAGACAGGGCTGGGACTATGGCTACACCTTC. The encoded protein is CASSQTRQGWDYGYTF.

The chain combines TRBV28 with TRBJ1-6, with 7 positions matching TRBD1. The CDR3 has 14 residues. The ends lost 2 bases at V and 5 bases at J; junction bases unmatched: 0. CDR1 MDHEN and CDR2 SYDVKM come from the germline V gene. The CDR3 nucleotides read TGTGCCAGCAGTTTAACAGGGGATAATTCACCCCTCCACTTT. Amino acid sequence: CASSLTGDNSPLHF.

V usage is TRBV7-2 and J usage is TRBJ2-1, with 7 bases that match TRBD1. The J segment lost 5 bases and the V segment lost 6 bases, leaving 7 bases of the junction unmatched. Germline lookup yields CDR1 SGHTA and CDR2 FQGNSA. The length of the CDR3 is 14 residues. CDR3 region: CASSSPGQNNEQFF. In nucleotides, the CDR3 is TGTGCCAGCAGTTCCCCGGGACAGAACAATGAGCAGTTCTTC.